Listed below are T cell receptor beta chains from one sample, sequenced in a study of blood T cell repertoires in COVID-19. The method was immunoSEQ multiplex PCR; TCRdb's version includes in-frame clones alone and lacks a portion of them. The table lists about 350,000 clones, roughly nine tenths of them singletons. The source material was peripheral blood. These receptors were obtained from a woman aged 60-75 years with COVID-19, enrolled during active disease. Each CDR3 is given with its conserved first and last residue. The D gene is left open where the match is weak. Clone size, where shown, is once, few, many, or a class for clones that have expanded.

abundance	j_gene	d_gene	v_gene	CDR3nt	CDR3aa
.	TRBJ1-3	TRBD1	TRBV6-6	TGTGCCAGCAGTCGAATACAGGGGCCAGAAGGCACCATATATTTT	CASSRIQGPEGTIYF
.	TRBJ2-7	TRBD2	TRBV27	TGTGCCAGCAGGGCTAGCGGGGTCCACGAGCAGTACTTC	CASRASGVHEQYF
.	TRBJ2-5	TRBD1	TRBV30	TGTGCCTGGAGTGTCAGGGGGCGGGAGACCCAGTACTTC	CAWSVRGRETQYF
.	TRBJ1-3	.	TRBV7-7	TGTGCCAGCAGCCCCATCCCCCAGGGCCTAAGAAACACCATATATTTT	CASSPIPQGLRNTIYF
.	TRBJ2-4	TRBD1	TRBV28	TGTGCCAGCAGTTCCGGGACAGAGGGTGCCATAGCCAAAAACATTCAGTACTTC	CASSSGTEGAIAKNIQYF
.	TRBJ1-1	TRBD1	TRBV11-2	TGTGCCAGCAGCCCGACAGGGGCCACTCCTCGGAACACTGAAGCTTTCTTT	CASSPTGATPRNTEAFF
few	TRBJ1-2	.	TRBV5-6	TGTGCCAGCAGTGCGGGGAGCTATGGCTACACCTTC	CASSAGSYGYTF
.	TRBJ2-2	TRBD1	TRBV15	TGTGCCACCAGCAGCCCGACAGGGCTCCCCGGGGAGCTGTTTTTT	CATSSPTGLPGELFF
.	TRBJ2-3	.	TRBV10-1	TGCGCCAGCAGTGCGGGGGGCCCCGATACGCAGTATTTT	CASSAGGPDTQYF
.	TRBJ1-1	TRBD1	TRBV5-4	TGTGCCAGCAGCCCTGACAGGGCCCGGGAAGCTTTCTTT	CASSPDRAREAFF
.	TRBJ1-1	.	TRBV5-1	TGCGCCAGCAGCTTGGGCGAAGAAGCTTTCTTT	CASSLGEEAFF
once	TRBJ2-7	TRBD2	TRBV9	TGTGCCAGCAGCGTAGGCGGGGGGTCCGCCGAGCAGTACTTC	CASSVGGGSAEQYF
.	TRBJ2-1	TRBD2	TRBV7-7	TGTGCTAGCAGCTTTGCCCTAGCGGGGGATTCCAATGAGCAGTTCTTC	CASSFALAGDSNEQFF